Listed here are 21 T cell receptor beta chains from one sample, sequenced in a study of T cell repertoires in cytomegalovirus infection. MiXCR, applied by TCRdb to the reads, yields one record per CDR3 protein. The table includes 450,000 to 550,000 distinct CDR3 sequences, approximately 16% detected once. Input material: CD8+ T cells from PBMCs. The receptor source for this set is a human donor in good health (CMV status not recorded). Some clones in this sample may be carry-over from other donors' samples.

This clonotype was recorded at least ten times. CDR3 region: CASSPGTGGREQYF. The CDR3 DNA reads TGTGCCAGCAGCCCCGGGACAGGGGGCCGCGAGCAGTACTTC. The J gene is TRBJ2-7, the V gene TRBV7-6; 12 bases line up with TRBD1. Germline CDR1 reads SGHVS; CDR2 reads FNYEAQ. This CDR3 region has 14 residues. V dropped 5 bases and J dropped 6; count of bases not matched to a gene: 5.

Many counts were recorded for this clonotype. This chain uses TRBV25-1 with TRBJ2-1; no reliable D call. CDR1 is MGHDK, CDR2 SYGVNS, per germline. V lost 7 bases and J lost 8, with 6 bases in between. The CDR3 length is 10 residues. CDR3 loop: CASKLYEQFF. CDR3 bases: TGTGCCAGCAAGTTATATGAGCAGTTCTTC.

This chain joins TRBV12-3 or TRBV12-4 and TRBJ2-3, with TRBD2 identical over 12 bases. Trimming at V came to 6 bases and at J to 4 bases, leaving 5 bases not matched to a gene. The length of the CDR3 is 15 residues. The CDR3: CASRILAGGSDTQYF. The DNA of the CDR3 is TGTGCCAGCAGAATACTAGCGGGGGGCTCAGATACGCAGTATTTT.

This clonotype was picked up many times. The rearrangement links TRBV4-1 to TRBJ2-1, with D uncertain. Trimming cost V 4 bases and J 10 bases, with 17 bases left between them. The CDR3 is 14 residues long. CDR1 MGHRA and CDR2 YSYEKL come from the germline V gene. CDR3 protein: CASSPLRQSNEQFF. CDR3 nucleotide sequence: TGCGCCAGCAGCCCTCTAAGGCAGTCGAACGAGCAGTTCTTC.

This clonotype was detected many times. This sequence joins TRBV7-9 and TRBJ1-2; TRBD1 is a possible D gene (5 bases). Looked up from germline, CDR1 is SEHNR and CDR2 is FQNEAQ (reference sequence). This CDR3 contains 16 residues. Trimming pared 1 base from V and 4 bases from J, leaving 16 bases between. CDR3 in amino acids: CASSLESTAWVYGYTF. The CDR3 nucleotides read TGTGCCAGCAGCTTAGAGTCGACAGCCTGGGTCTATGGCTACACCTTC.

The chain joins TRBV14 to TRBJ2-7, with a possible D match to TRBD2 (6 bases). Deletions cut 3 bases from V and 0 bases from J, with 12 bases between. The CDR3 runs 15 residues. CDR1 and CDR2 from the germline V gene are SGHDN and FVKESK. The CDR3 DNA is TGTGCCAGCAGCCATACTAGCTCGTACTCCTACGAGCAGTACTTC. Translating gives CASSHTSSYSYEQYF.

This rearrangement joins TRBV6-6 to TRBJ1-1; D is possibly TRBD1 (5 bases). Deletions cut 2 bases from V and 3 bases from J, with 19 bases between. The CDR3 runs 17 residues. Germline V gene lookup returns CDR1 MNHNY and CDR2 SVGAGI (reference sequence). CDR3: CASSYGRDSIPYTEAFF. The CDR3 DNA reads TGTGCCAGCAGTTACGGCAGGGATAGTATTCCTTACACTGAAGCTTTCTTT.

This clonotype was seen a few times. The chain employs TRBV6-4 and TRBJ1-3; D unresolved. From germline, CDR1 is MRHNA and CDR2 SNTAGT. Trimming removed 5 bases at V and 0 bases at J, with 14 bases between. This CDR3 spans 16 amino acids. The CDR3 DNA is TGTGCCAGCAGTAGTTTCCGAGAGAGCTCTGGAAACACCATATATTTT. It translates to CASSSFRESSGNTIYF.

This chain connects TRBV7-9 to TRBJ2-1; TRBD2 agrees at 8 bases. The J segment lost 6 bases and the V segment lost 3 bases, leaving 7 bases of the junction unmatched. The CDR3 totals 15 residues. CDR1 is SEHNR, CDR2 FQNEAQ, per germline (reference sequence). Written as DNA, the CDR3 is TGTGCCAGCAGCTTGTTACGGGGGGGCATCAATGAGCAGTTCTTC. The encoded protein is CASSLLRGGINEQFF.

This clonotype was observed at least ten times. The chain carries TRBV12-3 or TRBV12-4 and TRBJ2-7; D is possibly TRBD1 (7 bases). The CDR3 has 12 amino acids. V was clipped by 6 bases and J by 6 bases, with 12 bases between them. CDR3 protein: CASREGAREQYF. The CDR3, as DNA: TGTGCCAGCAGGGAGGGGGCGCGCGAGCAGTACTTC.

This clonotype was seen repeatedly, ten times or more. J is TRBJ1-2 and V is TRBV14, with TRBD1 matching 9 bases. Germline-derived CDR1 and CDR2 are SGHDN and FVKESK. The CDR3 contains 17 residues. Losses at the gene ends were 5 bases for V and 3 bases for J; bases not matched to a gene: 13. The CDR3 here is CASSSPDRGKGDYGYTF. The CDR3 coding sequence is TGTGCCAGCAGCTCCCCGGACAGGGGAAAGGGTGACTATGGCTACACCTTC.

This clonotype was detected many times. V usage is TRBV6-6 and J usage is TRBJ2-2, with TRBD2 as a possible D gene (6 bases). Per the germline V gene, CDR1 is MNHNY and CDR2 is SVGAGI (reference sequence). CDR3 length equals 16 residues. The V end lost 3 bases, the J end lost 6 bases, and 17 bases lay between the germline ends. CDR3 in DNA: TGTGCCAGCAGTTATATCGGGGGAGAGGGGCCCGGGGAGCTGTTTTTT. It specifies CASSYIGGEGPGELFF.

The chain carries TRBV27 and TRBJ2-7; TRBD1 might be the D (6 bases). CDR3 length equals 15 residues. Germline assignment: CDR1 MNHEY and CDR2 SMNVEV (reference sequence). Trimming shortened V by 3 bases and J by 7 bases, and 19 bases separated the two germline ends. The CDR3 region is CASSFVNTGSMEQYF. As DNA, the CDR3 is TGTGCCAGCAGTTTCGTGAATACAGGGTCAATGGAGCAGTACTTC.

The chain couples TRBV10-3 to TRBJ1-5, with 7 bases identical to TRBD1. V was pared by 4 bases and J by 0 bases, with 6 bases of the junction left unmatched. Germline assignment: CDR1 ENHRY and CDR2 SYGVKD. The CDR3 totals 16 residues. CDR3 coding DNA: TGTGCCATCAGTGGGGGACAGACCGATAGCAATCAGCCCCAGCATTTT. Protein product: CAISGGQTDSNQPQHF.

The J gene is TRBJ1-2, the V gene TRBV4-2; D is possibly TRBD1 (5 bases). Germline-derived CDR1 and CDR2 are LGHNA and YNFKEQ. This CDR3 contains 14 residues. V lost 0 bases and J lost 8, with 13 bases in between. In DNA form, the CDR3 reads TGTGCCAGCAGCCAAGACAGGGAAGGATACGGCTACACCTTC. Translated: CASSQDREGYGYTF.

In the case of this clonotype: This may arise from a read error, as a much more abundant clone is one base away. The rearrangement links TRBV6-5 to TRBJ2-7; 9 positions match TRBD1. Germline CDR1 reads MNHEY; CDR2 reads SVGAGI. The CDR3 is 15 residues long. The CDR3 sequence: CTSRYRDRVSYEQYF. CDR3 DNA: TGTACCAGCAGGTACCGGGACAGGGTCTCCTACGAGCAGTACTTC.

The V and J genes are TRBV11-2 and TRBJ2-5, with TRBD2 matching over 10 bases. The CDR3 totals 17 residues. Looked up from germline, CDR1 is SGHAT and CDR2 is FQNNGV. V dropped 1 base and J dropped 5; count of bases not matched to a gene: 10. The CDR3 is CASSLGERGGGRETQYF. CDR3 DNA: TGTGCCAGCAGCTTAGGGGAGCGGGGGGGAGGGAGGGAGACCCAGTACTTC. The full variable domain, with the rest looked up from reference TRBV11-2 and TRBJ2-5, is EAGVAQSPRYKIIEKRQSVAFWCNPISGHATLYWYQQILGQGPKLLIQFQNNGVVDDSQLPKDRFSAERLKGVDSTLKIQPAKLEDSAVYLCASSLGERGGGRETQYFGPGTRLLVL.

This clonotype came up a few times. The V call is TRBV20-1, the J call TRBJ1-3; D perhaps matches TRBD1 (6 bases). Germline V lookup: CDR1 DFQATT, CDR2 SNEGSKA (reference sequence). The CDR3 has 16 residues. Trimming removed 1 base from V and 2 bases from J, with 15 bases in between. The CDR3 reads CSARVRKPGAGNTIYF. In DNA, the CDR3 is TGCAGTGCTAGAGTGAGGAAGCCAGGGGCTGGAAACACCATATATTTT.

This clonotype occurred many times. The rearrangement links TRBV5-6 to TRBJ2-5; D not certain. CDR3 length equals 12 residues. CDR1 SGHDT and CDR2 YYEEEE come from the germline V gene. The germline V and J ends were trimmed by 5 bases and 5 bases, with 10 bases remaining between them. CDR3 coding DNA: TGTGCCAGCAGTAGGGAAACGGAGACCCAGTACTTC. It specifies CASSRETETQYF.

This chain uses TRBV29-1 with TRBJ2-7; no definite D call. The V gene lost 0 bases and the J gene lost 3 bases, with 15 bases spanning the gap. This CDR3 is 15 amino acids long. Germline loops: CDR1 SQVTM, CDR2 ANQGSEA. The CDR3 DNA is TGCAGCGTTGAAGACCAACTAAGTAACGGCTACGAGCAGTACTTC. Its protein is CSVEDQLSNGYEQYF.

This clonotype has ten or more counts. No conserved phenylalanine or tryptophan is present at the end of the CDR3, so a read error is the likely explanation. The DNA is omitted, as the CDR3 cannot be located on it reliably, and the CDR3 follows TCRdb's listing. The chain combines TRBV7-8 with TRBJ1-1. Germline V CDR1 and CDR2: SGHVS, FQNEAQ. Inclusive of both ends, the CDR3 amounts to 13 amino acids. CDR3 sequence: CASSLDQRRGFVA.